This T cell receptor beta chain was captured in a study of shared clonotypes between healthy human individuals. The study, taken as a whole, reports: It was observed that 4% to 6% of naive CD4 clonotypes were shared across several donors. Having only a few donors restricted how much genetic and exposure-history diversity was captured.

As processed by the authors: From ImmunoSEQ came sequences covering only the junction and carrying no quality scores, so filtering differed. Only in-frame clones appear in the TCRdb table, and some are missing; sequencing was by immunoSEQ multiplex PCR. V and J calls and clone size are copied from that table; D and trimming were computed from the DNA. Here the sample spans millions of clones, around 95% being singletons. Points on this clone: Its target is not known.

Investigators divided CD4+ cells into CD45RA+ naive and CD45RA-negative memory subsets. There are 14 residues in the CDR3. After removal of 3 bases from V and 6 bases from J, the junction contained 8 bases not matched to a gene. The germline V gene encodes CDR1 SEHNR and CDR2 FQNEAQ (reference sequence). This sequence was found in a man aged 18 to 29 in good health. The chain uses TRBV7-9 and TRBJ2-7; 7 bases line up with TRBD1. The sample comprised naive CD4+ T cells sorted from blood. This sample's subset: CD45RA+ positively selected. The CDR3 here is CASSLLEGASEQYF. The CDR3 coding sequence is TGTGCCAGCAGCTTGCTCGAGGGGGCTTCCGAGCAGTACTTC.